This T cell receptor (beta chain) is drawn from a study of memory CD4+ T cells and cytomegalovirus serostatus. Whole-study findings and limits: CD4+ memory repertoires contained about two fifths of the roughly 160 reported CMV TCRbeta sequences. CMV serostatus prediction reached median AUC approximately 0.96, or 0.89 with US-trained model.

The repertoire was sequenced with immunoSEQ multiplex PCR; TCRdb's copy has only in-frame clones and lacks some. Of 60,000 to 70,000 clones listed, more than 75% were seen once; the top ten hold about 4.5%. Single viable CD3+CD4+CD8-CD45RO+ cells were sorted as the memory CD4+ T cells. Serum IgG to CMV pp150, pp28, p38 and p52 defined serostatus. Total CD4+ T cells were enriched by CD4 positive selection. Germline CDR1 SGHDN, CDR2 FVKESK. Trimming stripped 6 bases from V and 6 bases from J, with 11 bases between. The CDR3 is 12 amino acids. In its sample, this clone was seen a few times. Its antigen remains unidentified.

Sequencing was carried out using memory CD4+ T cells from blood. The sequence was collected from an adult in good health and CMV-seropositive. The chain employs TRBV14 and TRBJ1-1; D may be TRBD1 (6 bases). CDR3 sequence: CASSHTGSEAFF. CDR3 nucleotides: TGTGCCAGCAGTCATACAGGGTCTGAAGCTTTCTTT.